Described below is a single T cell receptor (beta chain) sequence and its context. No antigen is known for it. This specimen comes from a study of cytomegalovirus exposure and HLA in healthy donors. CDR3 size: 15 residues. The junction had 10 bases not matched to a gene; V was cut back by 5 bases and J by 7 bases. CDR1 and CDR2 from the germline V gene are SGHTA and FQGNSA. The PCR had 60 Vbeta and 13 Jbeta primers. Data came from immunoSEQ multiplex PCR; TCRdb stores just in-frame clones and leaves some out. Across around 46,000 clones, the top ten clones capture approximately 1% of the sample. Study results and limitations: HLA allele associations emerged for some 16,000 TCR beta sequences in a later analysis, at 0.05 false discovery rate. Researchers counted roughly 150 TCR beta chains as cytomegalovirus-associated.

The chain carries TRBV7-2 and TRBJ2-7; 11 bases are a match to TRBD2. This receptor was obtained from a woman in her thirties or forties in good health and CMV-seronegative. Input material: PBMCs. CDR3 coding DNA: TGTGCCAGCAGCCCCATAGCGGGAGGGCCGGATGAGCAGTACTTC. Translating gives CASSPIAGGPDEQYF. Complete variable domain (other parts from reference TRBV7-2 and TRBJ2-7): GAGVSQSPSNKVTEKGKDVELRCDPISGHTALYWYRQSLGQGLEFLIYFQGNSAPDKSGLPSDRFSAERTGGSVSTLTIQRTQQEDSAVYLCASSPIAGGPDEQYFGPGTRLTVT.